This T cell receptor (beta chain) appears in the sequencing data of a study of T cells in Graves' hyperthyroidism and ophthalmopathy. The germline V gene has CDR1 SGDLS and CDR2 YYNGEE. The CDR3 has 16 amino acids. V was clipped by 0 bases and J by 2 bases; unmatched bases: 2. Concerning this clonotype itself: Its target is not known.

Orbital computed tomography, thyroid ultrasound, serum thyroxine and TRAb, and clinical symptoms together informed the diagnoses. Fresh peripheral blood, 9.5 to 10 ml of it, supplied the PBMCs. TCR beta CDR3 region amplification was performed from RNA transcripts. HTBI primers were used for first-round RT-PCR of the TCR CDR3. TCRdb itself ran the multiplex PCR reads through MiXCR, one entry per CDR3 protein. The sample records around 690,000 distinct CDR3 sequences, 15% to 20% being singletons. Study findings and constraints: Most expanded thyroid clonotypes above 0.001 recurred in blood.

V is TRBV9 and J is TRBJ1-3, with 10 bases matching TRBD1. This sequence was found in a man aged 45 to 65 with Graves' hyperthyroidism. The sequencing sample was made of blood. The DNA for the CDR3 is TGTGCCAGCAGCGTAGTGGGACAGGGGACTGGAAACACCATATATTTT. This encodes CASSVVGQGTGNTIYF.